These 14 T cell receptor beta chains were all obtained from the same sample, sequenced in a study of cytomegalovirus exposure and HLA in healthy donors. Amplification used 60 Vbeta primers and 13 Jbeta primers. The table came from immunoSEQ multiplex PCR; TCRdb's copy has only in-frame clones and leaves some out. The repertoire holds about 43,000 clones, with approximately 60% as singletons. Material: PBMCs. The receptor set was obtained from a human donor in good health.

This clone turned up a few times. V gene TRBV10-3 combines with J gene TRBJ2-3, with D tentatively TRBD2 (6 bases). The CDR3 extends over 14 amino acids. Germline CDR1 and CDR2: ENHRY and SYGVKD. Between the trimmed V and J ends, which lost 4 bases and 3 bases, there was a span of 11 bases. CDR3 DNA sequence: TGTGCCATCAGTGGTGGGGACTCTACAGATACGCAGTATTTT. Protein product: CAISGGDSTDTQYF.

This chain joins TRBV4-2 and TRBJ1-2; D ambiguous. The V end lost 0 bases, the J end lost 4 bases, and 12 bases lay between the germline ends. CDR1 and CDR2 from the germline V gene are LGHNA and YNFKEQ. The CDR3 contains 15 residues. CDR3 DNA: TGTGCCAGCAGCCAAGAAATGCAGCCGGGCTATGGCTACACCTTC. Encoded protein: CASSQEMQPGYGYTF.

In DNA, the CDR3 is TGTGCCAGCAGCTCCGGACAAGGGGATGGCGAGCAGTACTTC. This encodes CASSSGQGDGEQYF. The genes are TRBV11-3 and TRBJ2-7; D may be TRBD1 (5 bases). The germline V and J ends were trimmed by 4 bases and 6 bases, with 16 bases remaining between them. Germline CDR1 and CDR2: SGHNT and YENEEA. The CDR3 has 14 residues.

CDR3 amino acids: CASSRTGAGGQPQHF. The DNA of the CDR3 is TGCGCCAGCAGCCGGACAGGGGCGGGTGGTCAGCCCCAGCATTTT. The V gene is TRBV5-1, the J gene TRBJ1-5; 9 bases fit TRBD1. The CDR3 sequence is 15 residues long. Per the germline V gene, CDR1 is SGHRS and CDR2 is YFSETQ. The J segment lost 6 bases and the V segment lost 4 bases, leaving 8 bases of the junction unmatched.

This clone was counted only a few times. This chain joins TRBV4-3 and TRBJ1-2; 12 bases are a match to TRBD1. The CDR3 covers 14 residues. V gave up 2 bases and J gave up 8 bases; unmatched junction bases: 3. Germline values: CDR1 LGHNA, CDR2 YSLEER. CDR3 region: CASSQKGTGGGYTF. CDR3 sequence (DNA): TGCGCCAGCAGCCAAAAGGGGACAGGGGGCGGCTACACCTTC.

This clone has a handful of counts. This chain connects TRBV9 to TRBJ2-5; D gene unclear. The CDR3 runs to 15 residues. Germline loops: CDR1 SGDLS, CDR2 YYNGEE. Trimming stripped 4 bases from V and 4 bases from J, with 17 bases between. In DNA form, the CDR3 reads TGTGCCAGCAGCCCTTTGAGCGCGGTAGGAGAGACCCAGTACTTC. This sequence encodes CASSPLSAVGETQYF. The complete variable domain, with remaining parts taken from reference TRBV9 and TRBJ2-5, reads DSGVTQTPKHLITATGQRVTLRCSPRSGDLSVYWYQQSLDQGLQFLIQYYNGEERAKGNILERFSAQQFPDLHSELNLSSLELGDSALYFCASSPLSAVGETQYFGPGTRLLVL.

The chain recombines TRBV5-1 with TRBJ2-5; D is uncertain. The germline CDR1 and CDR2 sequences are SGHRS and YFSETQ. V was trimmed by 4 bases and J by 5 bases, leaving 6 bases between them. The CDR3 loop spans 11 amino acids. The CDR3: CASSLSETQYF. In DNA, the CDR3 is TGCGCCAGCAGCCTCTCTGAGACCCAGTACTTC.

A single count supports this clone. The V and J genes are TRBV30 and TRBJ2-7, with D tentatively TRBD1 (6 bases). CDR1 and CDR2 (germline): GTSNPN, SVGIG (reference sequence). The CDR3 length is 13 residues. Trimming cost V 2 bases and J 5 bases, with 13 bases left between them. CDR3 coding DNA: TGTGCCTGGAGTCTTGCAGGGGCCAACGAGCAGTACTTC. Amino acids: CAWSLAGANEQYF. The whole variable domain, filled in from reference TRBV30 and TRBJ2-7, reads SQTIHQWPATLVQPVGSPLSLECTVEGTSNPNLYWYRQAAGRGLQLLFYSVGIGQISSEVPQNLSASRPQDRQFILSSKKLLLSDSGFYLCAWSLAGANEQYFGPGTRLTVT.

The V call is TRBV7-9, the J call TRBJ1-2; 9 bases align to TRBD1. The CDR3 runs to 14 residues. The germline V gene has CDR1 SEHNR and CDR2 FQNEAQ (reference sequence). V shed 5 bases and J 8 bases; nucleotides not matched to a gene: 9. The CDR3 coding sequence is TGTGCCAGCAGCACTACCACAGGGGGCGAAGGCTACACCTTC. Translated, it gives CASSTTTGGEGYTF.

This clone was counted a few times. The chain combines TRBV7-8 with TRBJ1-1; D is unclear. The V end was cut by 3 bases, the J end by 3 bases, with 14 bases between. Germline CDR1 is SGHVS and CDR2 is FQNEAQ. This CDR3 has 15 amino acids. The CDR3 region is CASSLTDILDTEAFF. The CDR3 coding sequence is TGTGCCAGCAGCTTGACCGACATATTGGACACTGAAGCTTTCTTT.

The chain employs TRBV29-1 and TRBJ1-1; D ambiguous. Germline CDR1 reads SQVTM; CDR2 reads ANQGSEA. This CDR3 is 15 amino acids long. Trimming stripped 6 bases from V and 1 base from J, with 18 bases between. The CDR3, as DNA: TGCAGCGTGGCACTGAGGCTCGGAGGGAACACTGAAGCTTTCTTT. It is translated as CSVALRLGGNTEAFF. Full variable domain (missing parts from reference TRBV29-1 and TRBJ1-1): SAVISQKPSRDICQRGTSLTIQCQVDSQVTMMFWYRQQPGQSLTLIATANQGSEATYESGFVIDKFPISRPNLTFSTLTVSNMSPEDSSIYLCSVALRLGGNTEAFFGQGTRLTVV.

This clone was picked up a small number of times. V is TRBV9 and J is TRBJ1-4; no clear D gene. The germline gives CDR1 SGDLS, CDR2 YYNGEE. The CDR3 is 15 amino acids. Deletions cut 0 bases from V and 6 bases from J, with 12 bases between. The CDR3 protein is CASSVGGLSYEKLFF. Here the CDR3 DNA reads TGTGCCAGCAGCGTAGGAGGCCTGTCCTATGAAAAACTGTTTTTT.

This rearrangement joins TRBV5-1 to TRBJ2-7; TRBD2 agrees at 7 bases. The germline V gene encodes CDR1 SGHRS and CDR2 YFSETQ. This CDR3 has 15 amino acids. The ends lost 6 bases at V and 2 bases at J; junction bases unmatched: 11. In DNA, the CDR3 is TGCGCCAGCACCCGTCTCCCGGGGACTACCTACGAGCAGTACTTC. As protein: CASTRLPGTTYEQYF.

V and J are TRBV5-1 and TRBJ1-2; TRBD1 agrees at 7 bases. V shed 1 base and J 5 bases; nucleotides not matched to a gene: 2. The CDR3 has 13 amino acids. Germline V lookup: CDR1 SGHRS, CDR2 YFSETQ. CDR3 protein: CASSLSGGYGYTF. For the CDR3, the DNA is TGCGCCAGCAGCTTGTCAGGGGGATATGGCTACACCTTC.